A single sample is the source of the 14 T cell receptor beta chains below, sequenced in a study of CD8 T cells in Susac syndrome. An amount of RNA that ranged from about 0.45 to 1 ug was reverse transcribed with random hexamers. TCRdb passed the immunoSEQ multiplex PCR reads through MiXCR, listing each CDR3 protein once. The sample shows about 200,000 distinct CDR3 sequences, roughly 96% of them seen only once. The sample comprised CD4+ T cells from PBMCs. The receptors derive from a human donor in good health.

CDR3 in amino acids: CAWTLAGGTGELFF. The CDR3 nucleotides read TGTGCCTGGACCCTAGCGGGAGGAACCGGGGAGCTGTTTTTT. The V gene is TRBV30, the J gene TRBJ2-2; 11 nucleotides agree with TRBD2. The ends lost 4 bases at V and 5 bases at J; junction bases unmatched: 3. Per the germline V gene, CDR1 is GTSNPN and CDR2 is SVGIG (reference sequence). The CDR3 has 14 residues.

The chain has TRBV9 and TRBJ2-7; the D gene is possibly TRBD2 (7 bases). The CDR3 sequence is 15 residues long. V lost 0 bases to trimming and J lost 4 bases, with 14 bases between them. Germline V CDR1 and CDR2: SGDLS, YYNGEE. CDR3 sequence reads: CASSVEPGRGYEQYF. CDR3 nucleotides: TGTGCCAGCAGCGTAGAGCCAGGGAGGGGGTACGAGCAGTACTTC.

The chain links TRBV5-1 to TRBJ2-7; D may correspond to TRBD1 or TRBD2 (5 bases each). Trimming shortened V by 4 bases and J by 3 bases, and 11 bases separated the two germline ends. The germline V gene encodes CDR1 SGHRS and CDR2 YFSETQ. The CDR3 covers 13 residues. As DNA, the CDR3 is TGCGCCAGCAGCGTGGGACCGAGCTACGAGCAGTACTTC. Encoded protein: CASSVGPSYEQYF.

The chain employs TRBV3-1 and TRBJ2-2; D ambiguous. Deletions cut 6 bases from V and 1 base from J, with 9 bases between. This CDR3 is built from 14 residues. The V gene's germline CDR1 is LGHDT and CDR2 YNNKEL (reference sequence). CDR3 loop: CASRYLRNTGELFF. CDR3 DNA: TGTGCCAGCAGGTATCTGAGGAACACCGGGGAGCTGTTTTTT.

The rearrangement joins TRBV7-9 to TRBJ2-7; unclear D gene. Germline V lookup: CDR1 SEHNR, CDR2 FQNEAQ (reference sequence). Trimming pared 5 bases from V and 2 bases from J, leaving 4 bases between. The CDR3 is 11 residues long. CDR3 protein: CASSTTYEQYV. The CDR3 DNA reads TGTGCCAGCAGCACAACCTACGAGCAGTACGTC.

The V gene is TRBV6-2 or TRBV6-3, the J gene TRBJ2-7, with D possibly TRBD2 on 6 matching bases. The CDR3 is 13 amino acids. Trimming shortened V by 5 bases and J by 4 bases, and 12 bases separated the two germline ends. Germline CDR1 MNHEY, CDR2 SVGEGT. The CDR3 DNA is TGTGCCAGCAGTCCCCCGGCGGGGTACGAGCAGTACGTC. This codes for CASSPPAGYEQYV.

The rearrangement links TRBV29-1 to TRBJ2-5, with D tentatively TRBD1 or TRBD2 (5 bases each). The CDR3 has 13 amino acids. Trimming removed 4 bases from V and 5 bases from J, with 14 bases in between. Germline CDR1 SQVTM, CDR2 ANQGSEA. CDR3 region: CSVVGLGVETQYF. For the CDR3, the DNA is TGCAGCGTTGTTGGACTGGGGGTGGAGACCCAGTACTTC.

This chain connects TRBV2 to TRBJ2-3; D is undetermined. This CDR3 comprises 16 residues. V lost 3 bases and J 1 base, leaving 14 bases between the germline ends. Germline loops: CDR1 SNHLY, CDR2 FYNNEI. CDR3 loop: CASSDQTPQGTDTQYF. CDR3 DNA: TGTGCCAGCAGTGACCAGACTCCTCAAGGCACAGATACGCAGTATTTT.

The chain carries TRBV20-1 and TRBJ1-1, with a possible D match to TRBD1 (5 bases). Germline CDR1 reads DFQATT; CDR2 reads SNEGSKA (reference sequence). The length of the CDR3 is 13 residues. V was trimmed by 3 bases and J by 0 bases, leaving 8 bases between them. CDR3 sequence: CSASKGMNTEAFF. The CDR3 nucleotides read TGCAGTGCTAGTAAGGGGATGAACACTGAAGCTTTCTTT.

The chain recombines TRBV3-1 with TRBJ2-3; tentative D call: TRBD2 (6 bases). Germline V gene sequence: CDR1 LGHDT, CDR2 YNNKEL (reference sequence). The CDR3 runs to 14 residues. V lost 4 bases and J 6 bases, leaving 14 bases between the germline ends. The CDR3 loop reads CASSLPGSPDTQYF. CDR3 in DNA: TGTGCCAGCAGCCTCCCCGGGAGCCCCGATACGCAGTATTTT.

The chain joins TRBV29-1 to TRBJ1-1, with TRBD1 as a possible D gene (5 bases). V lost 2 bases and J lost 3, with 10 bases in between. Germline-derived CDR1 and CDR2 are SQVTM and ANQGSEA. The CDR3 is 13 residues long. The CDR3 protein is CSVESVGDTEAFF. DNA of the CDR3: TGCAGCGTTGAATCGGTGGGGGACACTGAAGCTTTCTTT.

This sequence joins TRBV5-1 and TRBJ2-7; no definite D call. The CDR3 is made up of 14 amino acids. V gave up 2 bases and J gave up 2 bases, with 11 bases separating them. Germline lookup yields CDR1 SGHRS and CDR2 YFSETQ. CDR3 nucleotides: TGCGCCAGCAGCTTCGAAATTGGGGCCTACGAGCAGTACTTC. It is translated as CASSFEIGAYEQYF.

The V and J genes are TRBV29-1 and TRBJ1-1; TRBD1 might be the D (5 bases). Germline V gene sequence: CDR1 SQVTM, CDR2 ANQGSEA. This CDR3 comprises 14 residues. The V and J ends lost 5 bases and 0 bases respectively, with 13 bases between them. CDR3 sequence (DNA): TGCAGCGTTAAGTATACAGGCATGAACACTGAAGCTTTCTTT. Encoded protein: CSVKYTGMNTEAFF.

The chain is built from TRBV12-3 or TRBV12-4 and TRBJ2-3, with 8 bases matching TRBD1. V lost 6 bases and J lost 8; bases outside the gene matches: 10. The CDR3 totals 14 residues. CDR3 DNA: TGTGCCAGCAGGACCGGACAGGGCGTCGGTACGCAGTATTTT. Translated, it gives CASRTGQGVGTQYF.